The 32 T cell receptor beta chains below all came from one sample that was sequenced in a study of T cells after yellow fever vaccination. TCRdb processed the 5' RACE reads anew with MiXCR; each CDR3 protein has one entry. The repertoire holds about 240,000 distinct CDR3 sequences, with 3.6% as singletons. This specimen was PBMCs, taken 15 days after the yellow fever booster vaccination. The source of these receptors is a young man who received the YFV17D yellow fever vaccine.

This clonotype was counted many times. This chain uses TRBV20-1 with TRBJ2-3; D gene uncertain. V lost 4 bases and J lost 8, with 19 bases in between. Germline CDR1 DFQATT, CDR2 SNEGSKA (reference sequence). CDR3 size: 14 residues. In DNA form, the CDR3 reads TGCAGTGCTACCCCCCAGGTCGGGCAAGCTACGCAGTATTTT. Its protein is CSATPQVGQATQYF.

This clonotype showed up many times. This rearrangement joins TRBV7-2 to TRBJ1-1; D not certain. The ends were cut back, 2 bases at V and 6 bases at J, with 7 bases in the middle. Germline CDR1 reads SGHTA; CDR2 reads FQGNSA. The CDR3 is made up of 12 amino acids. The CDR3 is CASSLSWAEAFF. In nucleotides, the CDR3 is TGTGCCAGCAGCTTATCGTGGGCTGAAGCTTTCTTT.

This clonotype was picked up many times. The rearrangement uses TRBV18 and TRBJ2-3, with TRBD2 matching over 11 bases. The CDR3 runs to 15 residues. Germline CDR1 KGHSH, CDR2 LQKENI. Unmatched junction bases numbered 1, after V lost 3 bases and J lost 2 bases. The CDR3 protein is CASSPTSGDTDTQYF. CDR3 in DNA: TGTGCCAGCTCACCGACTAGCGGGGACACAGATACGCAGTATTTT. The variable domain in full, with the rest retrieved from reference TRBV18 and TRBJ2-3, is NAGVMQNPRHLVRRRGQEARLRCSPMKGHSHVYWYRQLPEEGLKFMVYLQKENIIDESGMPKERFSAEFPKEGPSILRIQQVVRGDSAAYFCASSPTSGDTDTQYFGPGTRLTVL.

There are a few counts of this clonotype. V usage is TRBV5-1 and J usage is TRBJ2-3, with TRBD2 as a possible D gene (5 bases). In germline, CDR1 is SGHRS, CDR2 YFSETQ. Trimming took 0 bases from V and 2 from J, leaving 10 bases between them. This CDR3 is 15 amino acids long. CDR3 residues: CASSLGGLLTDTQYF. The CDR3 DNA is TGCGCCAGCAGCTTGGGTGGACTCCTCACAGATACGCAGTATTTT.

At least ten counts were recorded for this clonotype. J is TRBJ2-3 and V is TRBV5-1; 8 nucleotides match TRBD2. The J segment lost 1 base and the V segment lost 5 bases, leaving 6 bases of the junction unmatched. The CDR3 contains 15 residues. Per the germline V gene, CDR1 is SGHRS and CDR2 is YFSETQ. CDR3 DNA sequence: TGCGCCAGCAGTTTTAGACTAGCGCGCACAGATACGCAGTATTTT. Its protein product is CASSFRLARTDTQYF.

This clonotype was counted a few times. The chain joins TRBV15 to TRBJ2-1; a possible D gene is TRBD2 (5 bases). V lost 3 bases and J 5 bases, leaving 8 bases between the germline ends. The CDR3 consists of 13 residues. Germline CDR1 and CDR2: LNHNV and YYDKDF (reference sequence). The chain's CDR3 is CATSSLANNEQFF. The CDR3 nucleotides are TGTGCCACCAGCAGTCTAGCTAACAATGAGCAGTTCTTC.

This clonotype was picked up many times. V and J are TRBV29-1 and TRBJ1-1; no definite D call. The germline CDR1 and CDR2 sequences are SQVTM and ANQGSEA. The V end was cut by 0 bases, the J end by 8 bases, with 10 bases between. The CDR3 runs to 12 residues. The CDR3 DNA sequence: TGCAGCGTTGAAGATTTTAACGGAGAAGCTTTCTTT. This sequence encodes CSVEDFNGEAFF.

This clonotype was counted between two and nine times. V usage is TRBV20-1 and J usage is TRBJ1-6, with 9 bases matching TRBD1. After removal of 6 bases from V and 7 bases from J, the junction contained 7 bases not matched to a gene. Germline V CDR1 and CDR2: DFQATT, SNEGSKA (reference sequence). The CDR3 length is 14 residues. As DNA, the CDR3 is TGCAGTGCGCCACAGGGGGCGCGGAATTCACCCCTCCACTTT. This encodes CSAPQGARNSPLHF.

This clonotype has a count of ten or more. This chain connects TRBV20-1 to TRBJ2-3; 8 nucleotides agree with TRBD2. CDR1 DFQATT and CDR2 SNEGSKA come from the germline V gene (reference sequence). This CDR3 is 15 amino acids long. V lost 6 bases, J lost 2 bases, and 10 bases stayed unmatched. In nucleotides, the CDR3 is TGCAGTGCCCCTCCGGGGGGGCATCCCACAGATACGCAGTATTTT. Protein: CSAPPGGHPTDTQYF.

This clonotype came up many times. The chain combines TRBV3-1 with TRBJ1-1; a weak D match, TRBD1 (6 bases). The ends were cut back, 0 bases at V and 11 bases at J, with 13 bases in the middle. The length of the CDR3 is 13 residues. Germline V gives CDR1 LGHDT, CDR2 YNNKEL (reference sequence). In nucleotides, the CDR3 is TGTGCCAGCAGCCAAGATTGGGGGGCTGGTGCTTTCTTT. This sequence encodes CASSQDWGAGAFF.

This clonotype has ten or more counts. The V call is TRBV12-3 or TRBV12-4, the J call TRBJ2-1; D is unresolved. The CDR3 runs to 13 residues. The V gene lost 3 bases and the J gene lost 6 bases, with 9 bases spanning the gap. The CDR3 DNA sequence: TGTGCCAGCAGTTTTTTGGTCCCCAATGAGCAGTTCTTC. It translates to CASSFLVPNEQFF.

This clonotype was seen only a few times. The chain recombines TRBV5-1 with TRBJ2-3; D is undetermined. The CDR3 is 13 residues long. Germline V lookup: CDR1 SGHRS, CDR2 YFSETQ. Deletions cut 0 bases from V and 2 bases from J, with 4 bases between. The CDR3 DNA reads TGCGCCAGCAGCTTGGAAACCACAGATACGCAGTATTTT. Translated, it gives CASSLETTDTQYF.

There are many counts of this clonotype. This chain links TRBV10-2 with TRBJ2-7; TRBD1 matches at 11 bases. CDR3 length equals 14 residues. V gave up 6 bases and J gave up 5 bases; unmatched junction bases: 6. Germline-derived CDR1 and CDR2 are WSHSY and SAAADI. Here the CDR3 reads CASRDRGRIHEQYF. The DNA of the CDR3 is TGCGCCAGCAGGGACAGGGGGCGCATCCACGAGCAGTACTTC.

This clonotype was observed a handful of times. The rearrangement uses TRBV7-9 and TRBJ2-5; 10 bases fit TRBD2. Per germline, CDR1 SEHNR and CDR2 FQNEAQ (reference sequence). CDR3 length equals 16 residues. Trimming at V came to 2 bases and at J to 4 bases, leaving 7 bases not matched to a gene. The CDR3 DNA follows: TGTGCCAGCAGCTTAAGAAGCGGGGGGGCCGGAGAGACCCAGTACTTC. Residues: CASSLRSGGAGETQYF.

The chain links TRBV6-5 to TRBJ1-1; D might be TRBD1 (6 bases). This CDR3 is built from 11 residues. The V gene's germline CDR1 is MNHEY and CDR2 SVGAGI. Between the trimmed V and J ends, which lost 8 bases and 8 bases, there was a span of 12 bases. The CDR3 here is CASGQGQEAFF. CDR3 coding DNA: TGTGCCAGCGGCCAAGGACAGGAAGCTTTCTTT.

This clonotype occurred many times. The V gene is TRBV29-1, the J gene TRBJ1-1; D uncertain. Germline assignment: CDR1 SQVTM and CDR2 ANQGSEA. V was shortened by 1 base and J by 7 bases, with 7 bases between the two germline ends. The CDR3 contains 11 residues. This chain's CDR3 is CSVEGNGEAFF. CDR3 coding DNA: TGCAGCGTTGAAGGAAACGGTGAAGCTTTCTTT.

The chain joins TRBV20-1 to TRBJ1-6; perhaps TRBD1 as D (5 bases). The CDR3 is 16 residues long. Trimming stripped 0 bases from V and 0 bases from J, with 9 bases between. Germline assignment: CDR1 DFQATT and CDR2 SNEGSKA (reference sequence). The CDR3 sequence: CSAREGGSSYNSPLHF. Here the CDR3 DNA reads TGCAGTGCTAGAGAGGGGGGAAGCTCCTATAATTCACCCCTCCACTTT.

This clonotype came up many times. The chain carries TRBV9 and TRBJ2-2; D might be TRBD1 or TRBD2, each matching 6 bases. The CDR3 spans 17 residues. Germline-derived CDR1 and CDR2 are SGDLS and YYNGEE. V shed 4 bases and J shed 3 bases, with 19 bases lying between them. CDR3 in amino acids: CASSLKKRGVDTGELFF. DNA of the CDR3: TGTGCCAGCAGCTTAAAGAAAAGGGGGGTAGACACCGGGGAGCTGTTTTTT.

This clonotype was observed at least ten times. V and J are TRBV7-8 and TRBJ1-2; TRBD1 matches 7 bases. This CDR3 spans 14 amino acids. CDR1 and CDR2 from the germline V gene are SGHVS and FQNEAQ. Trimming took 5 bases from V and 7 from J; bases not matched to a gene: 10. The CDR3 coding sequence is TGTGCCAGCAGCGCACGACAGGGAAGAGGTGGCTACACCTTC. Translated: CASSARQGRGGYTF.

This clonotype came up many times. V usage is TRBV7-2 and J usage is TRBJ2-5; TRBD2 matches at 14 bases. Germline loops: CDR1 SGHTA, CDR2 FQGNSA. The CDR3 consists of 15 residues. The trim removed 9 bases at V and 7 bases at J, leaving 10 bases unmatched. The CDR3 bases are TGTGCCAGTCGGACTAGCGGGGGGTCAATGGGGACCCAGTACTTC. This sequence encodes CASRTSGGSMGTQYF.

In its sample, this clonotype was seen many times. The V gene is TRBV7-9, the J gene TRBJ2-3, with no clear D. The CDR3 totals 11 residues. Germline V gives CDR1 SEHNR, CDR2 FQNEAQ (reference sequence). Trimming took 5 bases from V and 5 from J, leaving 5 bases between them. The CDR3 loop reads CASSQRDTQYF. The CDR3, as DNA: TGTGCCAGCAGCCAGAGAGATACGCAGTATTTT.

This clonotype was observed many times. The genes are TRBV6-1 and TRBJ2-2; TRBD1 aligns across 9 bases. Trimming at V came to 6 bases and at J to 3 bases, leaving 5 bases not matched to a gene. The CDR3 is made up of 15 amino acids. Per the germline V gene, CDR1 is MNHNS and CDR2 is SASEGT. CDR3 DNA: TGTGCCAGCAGCCCGGGACAGGGATACACCGGGGAGCTGTTTTTT. It encodes CASSPGQGYTGELFF.

This clonotype was observed many times. CDR3 sequence reads: CASRPGTGAKNIQYF. The CDR3 DNA follows: TGCGCCAGCAGGCCAGGGACAGGGGCCAAAAACATTCAGTACTTC. The V gene is TRBV5-1, the J gene TRBJ2-4; 9 positions match TRBD1. The CDR3 covers 15 residues. Germline V lookup: CDR1 SGHRS, CDR2 YFSETQ. The trim removed 5 bases at V and 1 base at J, leaving 4 bases unmatched.

In this sample, this clonotype turned up many times. The chain joins TRBV10-3 to TRBJ2-5; D possibly corresponds to TRBD2 (7 bases). This CDR3 is 13 amino acids long. In germline, CDR1 is ENHRY, CDR2 SYGVKD. Trimming stripped 3 bases from V and 4 bases from J, with 9 bases between. This chain's CDR3 is CAISDGGLETQYF. The CDR3 nucleotides read TGTGCCATCAGTGACGGGGGGCTAGAGACCCAGTACTTC.

Ten or more counts support this clonotype. The chain recombines TRBV19 with TRBJ1-5; D ambiguous. This CDR3 region has 17 residues. V dropped 6 bases and J dropped 1 base, with 19 bases sitting between them. The germline V gene encodes CDR1 LNHDA and CDR2 SQIVND (reference sequence). The CDR3 bases are TGTGCCAGTAGCGGGCTATTCGCGGTGTCCAGCAATCAGCCCCAGCATTTT. Amino acids: CASSGLFAVSSNQPQHF.

This clonotype was observed many times. The chain employs TRBV7-2 and TRBJ2-2, with unresolved D. Per germline, CDR1 SGHTA and CDR2 FQGNSA. Trimming took off 5 bases at V and 4 bases at J, with 17 bases between the two ends. This CDR3 spans 16 amino acids. The DNA for the CDR3 is TGTGCCAGCAGCCTGGGTTTCTTACGGATCACCGGGGAGCTGTTTTTT. Its translation is CASSLGFLRITGELFF. The whole variable domain, remainder taken from reference TRBV7-2 and TRBJ2-2, is GAGVSQSPSNKVTEKGKDVELRCDPISGHTALYWYRQSLGQGLEFLIYFQGNSAPDKSGLPSDRFSAERTGGSVSTLTIQRTQQEDSAVYLCASSLGFLRITGELFFGEGSRLTVL.

In this sample, this clonotype turned up many times. V and J are TRBV4-1 and TRBJ1-2; TRBD1 might be the D (6 bases). V was pared by 0 bases and J by 4 bases, with 21 bases between. Germline CDR1 MGHRA, CDR2 YSYEKL. The length of the CDR3 is 18 residues. Here the CDR3 DNA reads TGCGCCAGCAGCCAAGAGGTCCGGGGGCGAAGGTCAGGCTATGGCTACACCTTC. Translation: CASSQEVRGRRSGYGYTF.

In this sample, this clonotype turned up many times. This chain joins TRBV12-3 or TRBV12-4 and TRBJ2-2; no clear D gene. The CDR3 has 14 residues. The germline V and J ends were trimmed by 1 base and 4 bases, with 7 bases remaining between them. The CDR3 nucleotides read TGTGCCAGCAGTTTAGGTGCCAGCACCGGGGAGCTGTTTTTT. Its translation is CASSLGASTGELFF.

This clonotype was seen many times. The gene calls are TRBV4-3 and TRBJ2-5; 9 bases line up with TRBD1. V lost 4 bases, J lost 5 bases, and 8 bases stayed unmatched. From germline, CDR1 is LGHNA and CDR2 YSLEER. CDR3 length: 15 residues. DNA of the CDR3: TGCGCCAGCAGCCTCGACAGGGGGGCCTGGGAGACCCAGTACTTC. As protein: CASSLDRGAWETQYF.

This clonotype has a count of ten or more. The chain links TRBV7-9 to TRBJ1-6; the D gene is possibly TRBD1 (5 bases). Trimming took off 4 bases at V and 5 bases at J, with 15 bases between the two ends. The CDR3 has 16 residues. Germline lookup yields CDR1 SEHNR and CDR2 FQNEAQ (reference sequence). DNA of the CDR3: TGTGCCAGCAGCTCCCGACCGGGACTCGATAATTCACCCCTCCACTTT. Translated: CASSSRPGLDNSPLHF.

Ten or more counts support this clonotype. V is TRBV10-3 and J is TRBJ2-1, with 10 bases that match TRBD2. After removal of 11 bases from V and 7 bases from J, the junction contained 8 bases not matched to a gene. Germline assignment: CDR1 ENHRY and CDR2 SYGVKD. The CDR3 contains 13 residues. The CDR3 nucleotides read TGTGCCTCTGGGCTAGCGGGGGCAAATGAGCAGTTCTTC. Protein product: CASGLAGANEQFF.

This clonotype came up many times. The chain has TRBV4-3 and TRBJ2-6, with D perhaps TRBD1 (5 bases). This CDR3 spans 17 amino acids. V was shortened by 1 base and J by 0 bases, with 10 bases between the two germline ends. In germline, CDR1 is LGHNA, CDR2 YSLEER. The CDR3 nucleotides read TGCGCCAGCAGCCAAGGTCCAGGGCACTCTGGGGCCAACGTCCTGACTTTC. Translated: CASSQGPGHSGANVLTF.